Below, one TCR beta chain is given with its context. In the original workflow: It was from reference gene primer amplification that nucleated cell counts were estimated. The repertoire was sequenced with immunoSEQ multiplex PCR; TCRdb's copy has only in-frame clones and lacks some. That table furnishes V, J and clone size, whereas the DNA furnished D and trimming. The sample carries tens of thousands of clones, approximately 85% recorded once. The data derive from a study of blood T cell repertoires in COVID-19. Study as a whole: The analysed material was cDNA or gDNA that came from T cells, B-cell-depleted T cells, or PBMCs.

The origin of this receptor is a man aged 80 or over with acute or convalescent COVID-19. What was sequenced was peripheral blood.

DNA for the CDR3: TGTGCCAGCAGTTACAATGCCGGGGGGGCCTACAATGAGCAGTTCTTC. This translates into CASSYNAGGAYNEQFF. V usage is TRBV6-2 or TRBV6-3 and J usage is TRBJ2-1; 8 nucleotides align to TRBD2. V shed 2 bases, J shed 2 bases, and the junction held 5 bases outside the gene matches. Germline V gene data show CDR1 as MNHEY and CDR2 as SVGEGT. The CDR3 extends over 16 amino acids.